This note documents a single T cell receptor beta chain sequence. What it binds is not known. Profiling relied on immunoSEQ multiplex PCR, and the TCRdb table lists in-frame clones only, not all of them. The sample contains 150,000 to 170,000 clones, 86% of which appear only once. The CDR3 contains 16 residues. CDR1 and CDR2 (germline): MDHEN, SYDVKM. V lost 3 bases and J lost 2; bases outside the gene matches: 9. This record belongs to a study of cytomegalovirus exposure and HLA in healthy donors. Study observations and caveats: A few chains tied to CMV proved CMV antigen-specific in vitro. The study labeled approximately 150 TCR beta chains cytomegalovirus-associated. For most TCR sequences rarity was the rule, although some public TCRs occurred in many donors.

The V gene is TRBV28, the J gene TRBJ2-7; 8 bases align to TRBD1. Input material: PBMCs. This clonotype was sampled from a man aged 18 to 30 in good health and CMV-seropositive. The CDR3 sequence is CASSFRTGSRTYEQYF. The CDR3 region has the DNA TGTGCCAGCAGTTTTAGGACAGGGTCTCGTACCTACGAGCAGTACTTC.